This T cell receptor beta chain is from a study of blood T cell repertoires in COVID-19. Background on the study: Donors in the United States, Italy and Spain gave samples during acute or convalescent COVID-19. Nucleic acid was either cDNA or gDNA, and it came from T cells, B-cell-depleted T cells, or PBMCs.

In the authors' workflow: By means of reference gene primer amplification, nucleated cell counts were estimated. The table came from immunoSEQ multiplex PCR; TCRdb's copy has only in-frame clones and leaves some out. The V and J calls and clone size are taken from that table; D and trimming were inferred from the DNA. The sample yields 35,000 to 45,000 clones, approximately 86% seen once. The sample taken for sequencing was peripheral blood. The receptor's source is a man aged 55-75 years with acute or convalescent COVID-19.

The DNA of the CDR3 is TGTGCCAGCAGCTTCGACAGGGTGAGGGCAGATACGCAGTATTTT. Translated, it gives CASSFDRVRADTQYF. The chain couples TRBV7-8 to TRBJ2-3; 7 nucleotides match TRBD1. The CDR3 is 15 residues long. Germline assignment: CDR1 SGHVS and CDR2 FQNEAQ. V lost 3 bases and J lost 4; bases outside the gene matches: 7.